This TCR beta chain is drawn from a study of low-dose radiotherapy and immunotherapy resistance in tumors. TRAV- and TRBV-specific primers primed first-strand cDNA, covering alpha and beta chains. TCRs underwent 20 PCR cycles of amplification with a constant-region primer and V-primer adapter. TCRdb itself ran the reads through MiXCR, one entry per CDR3 protein. The table includes just over 90,000 distinct CDR3 sequences, 20% to 25% detected once. This sample's time point: after trial treatment. Regarding treatment: LDRT plus nivolumab, ipilimumab, low-dose cyclophosphamide and aspirin (RACIN trial). The donors, trial participants, received nivolumab, ipilimumab, aspirin, low-dose cyclophosphamide and low-dose radiotherapy. Germline CDR1 reads GTSNPN; CDR2 reads SVGIG (reference sequence). CDR3 size: 14 residues. Trimming cost V 4 bases and J 1 base, with 13 bases left between them. This clonotype was seen ten or more times.

This chain connects TRBV30 to TRBJ1-1; weak D call: TRBD1 (5 bases). The material sequenced was PBMCs, taken after low-dose radiotherapy plus immunotherapy. The clonotype comes from a female donor with ovarian cancer. This chain's CDR3 is CAWNPGSPNTEAFF. CDR3 in DNA: TGTGCCTGGAACCCAGGGTCTCCGAACACTGAAGCTTTCTTT.